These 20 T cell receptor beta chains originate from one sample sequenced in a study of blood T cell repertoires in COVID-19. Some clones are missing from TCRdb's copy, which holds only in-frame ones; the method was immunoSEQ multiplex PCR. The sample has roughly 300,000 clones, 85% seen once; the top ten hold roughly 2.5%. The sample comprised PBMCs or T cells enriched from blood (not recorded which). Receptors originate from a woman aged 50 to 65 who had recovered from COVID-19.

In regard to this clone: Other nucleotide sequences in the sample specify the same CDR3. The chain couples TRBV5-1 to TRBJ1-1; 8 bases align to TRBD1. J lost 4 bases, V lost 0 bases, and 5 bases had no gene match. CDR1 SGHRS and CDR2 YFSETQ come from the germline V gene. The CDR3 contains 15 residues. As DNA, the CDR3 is TGCGCCAGCAGCTTGGAAGGGGGACAGGTCACTGAAGCTTTCTTT. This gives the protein CASSLEGGQVTEAFF.

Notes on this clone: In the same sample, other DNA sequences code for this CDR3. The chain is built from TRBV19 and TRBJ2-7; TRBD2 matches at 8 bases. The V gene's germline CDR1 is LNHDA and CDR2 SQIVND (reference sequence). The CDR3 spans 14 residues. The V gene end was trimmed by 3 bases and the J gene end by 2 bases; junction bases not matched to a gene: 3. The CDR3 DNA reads TGTGCCAGTAGTATCGCGGGGGGCCCCTACGAGCAGTACTTC. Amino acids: CASSIAGGPYEQYF.

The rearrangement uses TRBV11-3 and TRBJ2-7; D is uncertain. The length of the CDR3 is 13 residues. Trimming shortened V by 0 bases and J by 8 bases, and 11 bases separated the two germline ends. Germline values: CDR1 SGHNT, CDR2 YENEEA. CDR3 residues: CASSLDRSAKQYF. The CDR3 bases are TGTGCCAGCAGCTTAGATCGAAGCGCCAAGCAGTACTTC.

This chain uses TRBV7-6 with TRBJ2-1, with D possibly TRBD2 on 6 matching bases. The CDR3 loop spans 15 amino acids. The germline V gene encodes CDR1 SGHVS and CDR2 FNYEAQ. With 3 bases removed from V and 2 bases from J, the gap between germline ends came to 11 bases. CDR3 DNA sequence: TGTGCCAGCAGCTTGGCGGGGACCACCTACAATGAGCAGTTCTTC. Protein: CASSLAGTTYNEQFF.

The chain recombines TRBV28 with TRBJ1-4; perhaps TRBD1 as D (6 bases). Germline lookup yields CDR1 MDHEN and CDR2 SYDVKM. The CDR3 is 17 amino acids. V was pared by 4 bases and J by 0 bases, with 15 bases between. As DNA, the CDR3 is TGTGCCAGCAGTTCAACCTCCAGGGGTGCAACTAATGAAAAACTGTTTTTT. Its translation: CASSSTSRGATNEKLFF.

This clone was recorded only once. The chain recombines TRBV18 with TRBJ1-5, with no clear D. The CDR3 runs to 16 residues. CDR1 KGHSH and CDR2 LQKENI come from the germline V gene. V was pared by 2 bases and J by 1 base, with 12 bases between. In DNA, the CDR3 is TGTGCCAGCTCACCAGAGGCCCGGCGAAGCAATCAGCCCCAGCATTTT. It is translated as CASSPEARRSNQPQHF.

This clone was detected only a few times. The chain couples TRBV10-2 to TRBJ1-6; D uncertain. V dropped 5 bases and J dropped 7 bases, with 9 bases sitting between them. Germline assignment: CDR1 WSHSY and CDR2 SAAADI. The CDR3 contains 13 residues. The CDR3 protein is CASSMSQNSPLHF. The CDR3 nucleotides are TGCGCCAGCAGTATGAGTCAAAATTCACCCCTCCACTTT.

In DNA form, the CDR3 reads TGTGCCAGCACAGGCGAAGCTAACTATGGCTACACCTTC. Its protein product is CASTGEANYGYTF. This chain connects TRBV12-3 or TRBV12-4 to TRBJ1-2; no firm D call. Trimming left V 7 bases short and J 0 bases short, with 9 bases between. There are 13 residues in the CDR3.

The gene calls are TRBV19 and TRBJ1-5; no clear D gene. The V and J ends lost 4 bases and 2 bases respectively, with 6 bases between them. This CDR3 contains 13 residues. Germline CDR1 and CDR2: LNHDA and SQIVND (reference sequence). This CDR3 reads CASSTTGNQPQHF. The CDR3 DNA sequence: TGTGCCAGTAGTACAACAGGCAATCAGCCCCAGCATTTT.

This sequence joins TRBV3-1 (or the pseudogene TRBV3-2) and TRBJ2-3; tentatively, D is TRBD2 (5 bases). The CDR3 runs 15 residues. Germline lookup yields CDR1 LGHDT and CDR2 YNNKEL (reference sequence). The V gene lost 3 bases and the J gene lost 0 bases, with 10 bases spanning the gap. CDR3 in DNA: TGTGCCAGCAGCCACAGGACTCTCAGCACAGATACGCAGTATTTT. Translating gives CASSHRTLSTDTQYF.

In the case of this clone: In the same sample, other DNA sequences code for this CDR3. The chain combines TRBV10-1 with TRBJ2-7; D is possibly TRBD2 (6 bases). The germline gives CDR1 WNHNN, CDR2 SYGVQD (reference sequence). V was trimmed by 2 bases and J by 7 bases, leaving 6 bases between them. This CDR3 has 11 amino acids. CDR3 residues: CASSEGGEQYF. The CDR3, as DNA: TGCGCCAGCAGTGAGGGGGGGGAGCAGTACTTC.

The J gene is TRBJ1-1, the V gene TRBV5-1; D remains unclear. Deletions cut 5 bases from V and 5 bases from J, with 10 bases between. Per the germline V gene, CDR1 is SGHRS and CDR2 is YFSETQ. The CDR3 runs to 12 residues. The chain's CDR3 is CASRYDTTEAFF. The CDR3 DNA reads TGCGCCAGCAGATACGACACTACTGAAGCTTTCTTT.

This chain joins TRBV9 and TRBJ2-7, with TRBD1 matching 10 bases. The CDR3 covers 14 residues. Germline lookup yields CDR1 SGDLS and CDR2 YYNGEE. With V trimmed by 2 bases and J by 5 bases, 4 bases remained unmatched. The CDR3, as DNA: TGTGCCAGCAGCGTTGACAGGGGGCATGACGAGCAGTACTTC. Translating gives CASSVDRGHDEQYF. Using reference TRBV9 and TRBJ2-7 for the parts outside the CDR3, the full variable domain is DSGVTQTPKHLITATGQRVTLRCSPRSGDLSVYWYQQSLDQGLQFLIQYYNGEERAKGNILERFSAQQFPDLHSELNLSSLELGDSALYFCASSVDRGHDEQYFGPGTRLTVT.

The CDR3 sequence: CASSLGHNNYEQYF. DNA of the CDR3: TGTGCCAGCAGCTTAGGTCACAACAACTACGAGCAGTACTTC. This chain joins TRBV11-2 and TRBJ2-7; D not certain. CDR3 size: 14 residues. The V end was cut by 1 base, the J end by 3 bases, with 10 bases between. Germline CDR1 is SGHAT and CDR2 is FQNNGV.

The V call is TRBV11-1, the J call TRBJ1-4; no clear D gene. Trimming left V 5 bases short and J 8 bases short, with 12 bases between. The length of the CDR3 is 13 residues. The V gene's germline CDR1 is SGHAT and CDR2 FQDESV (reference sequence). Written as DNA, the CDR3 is TGTGCCAGCAGCGACACCGGGAAGGAAAAACTGTTTTTT. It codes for CASSDTGKEKLFF.

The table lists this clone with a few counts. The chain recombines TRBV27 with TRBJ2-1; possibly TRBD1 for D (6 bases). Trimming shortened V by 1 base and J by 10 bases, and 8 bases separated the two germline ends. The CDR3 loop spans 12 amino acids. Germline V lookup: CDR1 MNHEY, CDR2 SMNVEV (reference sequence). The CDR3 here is CASSLFTGEQFF. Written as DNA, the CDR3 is TGTGCCAGCAGTTTATTTACAGGGGAGCAGTTCTTC.

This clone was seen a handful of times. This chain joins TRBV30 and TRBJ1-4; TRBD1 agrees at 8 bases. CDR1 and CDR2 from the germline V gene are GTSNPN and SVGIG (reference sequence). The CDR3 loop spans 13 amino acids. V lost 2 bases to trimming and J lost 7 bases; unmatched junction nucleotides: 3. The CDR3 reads CAWSNRGGEKLFF. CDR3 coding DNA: TGTGCCTGGAGTAACAGGGGGGGTGAAAAACTGTTTTTT.

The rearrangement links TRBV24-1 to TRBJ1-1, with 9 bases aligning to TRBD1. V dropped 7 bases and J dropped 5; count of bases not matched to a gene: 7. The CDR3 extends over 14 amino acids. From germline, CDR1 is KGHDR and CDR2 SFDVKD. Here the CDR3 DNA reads TGTGCCACCAGGCACCGGGACAGGGTGACTGAAGCTTTCTTT. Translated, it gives CATRHRDRVTEAFF.

CDR3 bases: TGTGCCAGCAGTTACAGTGACAGGGGCAATCAGCCCCAGCATTTT. Protein product: CASSYSDRGNQPQHF. The chain joins TRBV6-2 or TRBV6-3 to TRBJ1-5; 7 bases are shared with TRBD1. V shed 2 bases, J shed 2 bases, and the junction held 3 bases outside the gene matches. The CDR3 spans 15 residues. From germline, CDR1 is MNHEY and CDR2 SVGEGT.

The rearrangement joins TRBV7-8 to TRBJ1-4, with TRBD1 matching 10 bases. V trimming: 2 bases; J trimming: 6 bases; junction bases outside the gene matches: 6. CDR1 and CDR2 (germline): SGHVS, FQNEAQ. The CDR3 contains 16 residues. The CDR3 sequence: CASSLIRDRGYEKLFF. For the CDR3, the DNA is TGTGCCAGCAGCTTAATTCGGGACAGGGGTTATGAAAAACTGTTTTTT.